This TCR beta chain was identified during a study of blood T cell repertoires in COVID-19. In germline, CDR1 is LGHNA, CDR2 YNFKEQ. The CDR3 has 15 residues. Between the trimmed V and J ends, which lost 0 bases and 3 bases, there was a span of 12 bases. The protocol was immunoSEQ multiplex PCR, while the TCRdb copy is restricted to in-frame clones and leaves out a portion. Altogether fewer than 600,000 clones are present, 70% to 90% being singletons, with the ten largest covering about 2%. The genes are TRBV4-2 and TRBJ2-7, with D perhaps TRBD2 (6 bases). Sequences were obtained from PBMCs or T cells enriched from blood (not recorded which). The clonotype originates from a woman in her 40s who had recovered from COVID-19. CDR3: CASSQDGGQIYEQYF. In DNA form, the CDR3 reads TGTGCCAGCAGCCAAGATGGAGGGCAGATCTACGAGCAGTACTTC.